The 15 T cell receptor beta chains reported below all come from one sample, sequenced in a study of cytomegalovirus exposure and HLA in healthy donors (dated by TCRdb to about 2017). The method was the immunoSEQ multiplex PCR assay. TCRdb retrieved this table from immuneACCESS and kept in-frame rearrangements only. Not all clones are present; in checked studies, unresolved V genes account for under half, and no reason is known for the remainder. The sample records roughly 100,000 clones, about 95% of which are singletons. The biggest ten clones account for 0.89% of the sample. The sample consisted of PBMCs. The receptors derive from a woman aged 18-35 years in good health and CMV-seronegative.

CDR3 nucleotides: TGTGCCAGCAGCTTGGGAGCGGTAGCCGGCTTGACCTTC. Translated, it gives CASSLGAVAGLTF. The chain has TRBV5-6 and TRBJ1-2; D is undetermined. Trimming shortened V by 0 bases and J by 14 bases, and 17 bases separated the two germline ends. The CDR3 length is 13 residues. Germline V CDR1 and CDR2: SGHDT, YYEEEE.

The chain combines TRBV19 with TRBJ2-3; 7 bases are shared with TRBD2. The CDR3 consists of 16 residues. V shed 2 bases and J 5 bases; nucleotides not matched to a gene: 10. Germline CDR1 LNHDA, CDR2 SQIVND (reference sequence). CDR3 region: CASSINGLAEVDTQYF. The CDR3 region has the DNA TGTGCCAGTAGTATAAACGGCCTAGCGGAGGTAGATACGCAGTATTTT.

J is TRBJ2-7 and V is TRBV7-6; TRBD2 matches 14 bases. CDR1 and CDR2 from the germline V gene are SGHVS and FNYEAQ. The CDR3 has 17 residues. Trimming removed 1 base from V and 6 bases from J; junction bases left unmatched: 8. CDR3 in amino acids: CASSLVPTSGGAGEQYF. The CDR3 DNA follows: TGTGCCAGCAGCTTAGTACCGACTAGCGGGGGGGCCGGCGAGCAGTACTTC.

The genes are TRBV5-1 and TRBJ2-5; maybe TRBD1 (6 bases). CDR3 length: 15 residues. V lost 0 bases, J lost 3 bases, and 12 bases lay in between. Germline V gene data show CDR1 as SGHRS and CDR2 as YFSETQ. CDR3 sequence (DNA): TGCGCCAGCAGCTTGGGAGGGACAAGGGAAGAGACCCAGTACTTC. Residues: CASSLGGTREETQYF.

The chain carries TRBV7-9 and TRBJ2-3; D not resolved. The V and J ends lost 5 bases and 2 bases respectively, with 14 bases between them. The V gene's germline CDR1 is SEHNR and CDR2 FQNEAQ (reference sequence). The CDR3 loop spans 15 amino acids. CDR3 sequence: CASSQRLQPTDTQYF. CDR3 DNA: TGTGCCAGCAGCCAAAGACTGCAACCCACAGATACGCAGTATTTT. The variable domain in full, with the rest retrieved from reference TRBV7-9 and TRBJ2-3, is DTGVSQNPRHKITKRGQNVTFRCDPISEHNRLYWYRQTLGQGPEFLTYFQNEAQLEKSRLLSDRFSAERPKGSFSTLEIQRTEQGDSAMYLCASSQRLQPTDTQYFGPGTRLTVL.

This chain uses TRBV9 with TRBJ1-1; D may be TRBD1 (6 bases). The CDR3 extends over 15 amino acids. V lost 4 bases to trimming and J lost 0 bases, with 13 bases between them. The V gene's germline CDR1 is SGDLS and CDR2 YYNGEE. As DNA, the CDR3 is TGTGCCAGCAGCCCCTCGGGGGGCGTGAACACTGAAGCTTTCTTT. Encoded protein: CASSPSGGVNTEAFF.

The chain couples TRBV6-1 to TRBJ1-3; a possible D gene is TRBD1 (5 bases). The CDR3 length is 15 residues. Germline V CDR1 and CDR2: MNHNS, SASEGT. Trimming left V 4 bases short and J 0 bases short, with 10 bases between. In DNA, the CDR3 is TGTGCCAGCAGTGTTACAGGAATCTCTGGAAACACCATATATTTT. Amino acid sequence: CASSVTGISGNTIYF.

This CDR3 is CASSLGVVGEPYGYTF. The CDR3 coding sequence is TGTGCCAGCAGCTTAGGGGTAGTGGGCGAACCCTATGGCTACACCTTC. The V gene is TRBV7-9, the J gene TRBJ1-2, with no clear D. Trimming took off 1 base at V and 4 bases at J, with 16 bases between the two ends. This CDR3 contains 16 residues. The germline V gene has CDR1 SEHNR and CDR2 FQNEAQ (reference sequence).

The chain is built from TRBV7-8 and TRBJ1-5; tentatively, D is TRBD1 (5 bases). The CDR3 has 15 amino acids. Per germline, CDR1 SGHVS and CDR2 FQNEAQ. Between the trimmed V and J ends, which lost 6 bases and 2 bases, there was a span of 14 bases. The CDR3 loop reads CASSLQVVGNQPQHF. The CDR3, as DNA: TGTGCCAGCAGTTTACAGGTAGTTGGCAATCAGCCCCAGCATTTT.

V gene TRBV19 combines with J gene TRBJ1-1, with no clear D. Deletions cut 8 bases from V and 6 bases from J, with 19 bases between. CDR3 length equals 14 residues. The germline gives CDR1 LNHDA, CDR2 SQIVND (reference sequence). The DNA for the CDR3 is TGTGCCAGTCGATGGGGAGAGGGTCGGGCTGAAGCTTTCTTT. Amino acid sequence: CASRWGEGRAEAFF.

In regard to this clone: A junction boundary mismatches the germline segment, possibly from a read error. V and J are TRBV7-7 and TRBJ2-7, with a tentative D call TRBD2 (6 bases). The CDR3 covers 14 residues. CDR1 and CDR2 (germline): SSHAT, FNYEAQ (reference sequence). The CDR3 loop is CASSLAHGGYEQYF. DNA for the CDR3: TGTGCTAGCAGCTTAGCGCACGGGGGCTACGAGCAGTACTTC.

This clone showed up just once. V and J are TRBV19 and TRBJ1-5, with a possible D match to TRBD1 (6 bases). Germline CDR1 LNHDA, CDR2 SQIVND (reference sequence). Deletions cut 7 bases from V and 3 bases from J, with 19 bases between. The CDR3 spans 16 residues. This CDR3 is CASNDRAGVNNQPQHF. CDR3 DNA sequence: TGTGCCAGTAACGACCGGGCAGGGGTTAACAATCAGCCCCAGCATTTT. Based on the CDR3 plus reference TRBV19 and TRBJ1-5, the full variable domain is DGGITQSPKYLFRKEGQNVTLSCEQNLNHDAMYWYRQDPGQGLRLIYYSQIVNDFQKGDIAEGYSVSREKKESFPLTVTSAQKNPTAFYLCASNDRAGVNNQPQHFGDGTRLSIL.

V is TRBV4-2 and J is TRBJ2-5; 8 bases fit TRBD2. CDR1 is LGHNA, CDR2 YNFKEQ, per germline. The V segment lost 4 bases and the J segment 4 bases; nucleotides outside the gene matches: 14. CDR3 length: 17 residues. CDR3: CASSLKSEGAGVETQYF. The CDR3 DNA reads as TGTGCCAGCAGCCTTAAATCCGAGGGAGCGGGGGTAGAGACCCAGTACTTC.

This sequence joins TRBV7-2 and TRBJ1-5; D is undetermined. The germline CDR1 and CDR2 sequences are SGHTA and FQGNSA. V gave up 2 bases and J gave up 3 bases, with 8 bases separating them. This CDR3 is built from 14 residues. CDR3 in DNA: TGTGCCAGCAGCTTAAACAGTCTCAATCAGCCCCAGCATTTT. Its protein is CASSLNSLNQPQHF.

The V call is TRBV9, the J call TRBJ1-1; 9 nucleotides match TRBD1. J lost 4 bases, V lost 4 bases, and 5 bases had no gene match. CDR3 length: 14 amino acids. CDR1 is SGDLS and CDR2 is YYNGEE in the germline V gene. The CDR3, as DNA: TGTGCCAGCAGCTATCGGACAGGGGTCACTGAAGCTTTCTTT. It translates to CASSYRTGVTEAFF.